A single sample is the source of the 20 T cell receptor beta chains below, sequenced in a study of blood T cell repertoires in COVID-19. The method was immunoSEQ multiplex PCR; TCRdb's version includes in-frame clones alone and lacks a portion of them. The table records approximately 150,000 clones, approximately 81% of them present only once. The specimen was peripheral blood. The receptors originated from a man in his 60s with acute or convalescent COVID-19.

The gene calls are TRBV9 and TRBJ2-6; TRBD2 agrees at 8 bases. CDR1 and CDR2 from the germline V gene are SGDLS and YYNGEE. The ends lost 4 bases at V and 2 bases at J; junction bases unmatched: 11. CDR3 length: 18 residues. CDR3 coding DNA: TGTGCCAGCAGCCCCCAAGCGGGGGCATGGGCTGGGGCCAACGTCCTGACTTTC. This encodes CASSPQAGAWAGANVLTF.

J is TRBJ2-5 and V is TRBV18; 10 bases align to TRBD2. From germline, CDR1 is KGHSH and CDR2 LQKENI. The junction had 4 bases not matched to a gene; V was cut back by 2 bases and J by 1 base. The CDR3 runs to 16 residues. CDR3 bases: TGTGCCAGCTCACCATCACTAGCGGGACTCCAAGAGACCCAGTACTTC. Residues: CASSPSLAGLQETQYF.

V usage is TRBV6-1 and J usage is TRBJ1-2; D unclear. This CDR3 is 14 amino acids long. Germline CDR1 is MNHNS and CDR2 is SASEGT. Trimming cost V 0 bases and J 8 bases, with 13 bases left between them. The CDR3 spells CASSEAGPVGGYTF. The CDR3 bases are TGTGCCAGCAGTGAAGCGGGTCCAGTCGGGGGCTACACCTTC.

The chain carries TRBV9 and TRBJ2-3; D ambiguous. Germline CDR1 reads SGDLS; CDR2 reads YYNGEE. V shed 3 bases and J shed 5 bases, with 4 bases lying between them. The CDR3 covers 11 residues. The CDR3 loop reads CASSDIDTQYF. In nucleotides, the CDR3 is TGTGCCAGCAGCGATATAGATACGCAGTATTTT. The full variable domain, rest sourced from reference TRBV9 and TRBJ2-3, is DSGVTQTPKHLITATGQRVTLRCSPRSGDLSVYWYQQSLDQGLQFLIQYYNGEERAKGNILERFSAQQFPDLHSELNLSSLELGDSALYFCASSDIDTQYFGPGTRLTVL.

The chain combines TRBV5-7 with TRBJ1-5; 9 bases align to TRBD1. TRBV5-7 is known as an ORF, though its function is uncertain. This CDR3 is 16 amino acids long. V was pared by 0 bases and J by 6 bases, with 7 bases of the junction left unmatched. CDR3 bases: TGTGCCAGCAGCTTGGAACAGGGGGCTTTGAGTCAGCCCCAGCATTTT. Translation gives CASSLEQGALSQPQHF.

This clone turned up a few times. The rearrangement links TRBV18 to TRBJ1-1; 7 nucleotides agree with TRBD1. This CDR3 is built from 15 residues. Losses at the gene ends were 3 bases for V and 1 base for J; bases not matched to a gene: 5. Germline V gene sequence: CDR1 KGHSH, CDR2 LQKENI. CDR3 protein: CASSPRGMGNTEAFF. Written as DNA, the CDR3 is TGTGCCAGCTCACCCAGGGGGATGGGGAACACTGAAGCTTTCTTT. The variable domain in full, with the rest retrieved from reference TRBV18 and TRBJ1-1, is NAGVMQNPRHLVRRRGQEARLRCSPMKGHSHVYWYRQLPEEGLKFMVYLQKENIIDESGMPKERFSAEFPKEGPSILRIQQVVRGDSAAYFCASSPRGMGNTEAFFGQGTRLTVV.

This chain uses TRBV18 with TRBJ2-3; possible D gene TRBD2, 7 bases. The CDR3 is 15 residues long. V shed 3 bases and J shed 4 bases, with 14 bases lying between them. Germline V CDR1 and CDR2: KGHSH, LQKENI. In DNA form, the CDR3 reads TGTGCCAGCTCACCTGAAACAGGGAGGGCAGATACGCAGTATTTT. It specifies CASSPETGRADTQYF.

The rearrangement uses TRBV5-4 and TRBJ1-4; 9 positions match TRBD1. The CDR3 loop spans 16 amino acids. Germline V gene lookup returns CDR1 SGHNT and CDR2 YYREEE (reference sequence). Trimming took 0 bases from V and 3 from J; bases not matched to a gene: 3. CDR3 nucleotides: TGTGCCAGCAGCTTGGAGGGACAGGGCGCTAATGAAAAACTGTTTTTT. Its translation: CASSLEGQGANEKLFF.

The count of this clone is one. This chain joins TRBV6-2 or TRBV6-3 and TRBJ1-5, with D possibly being TRBD1 (6 bases). V was clipped by 6 bases and J by 7 bases, with 10 bases between them. This CDR3 comprises 12 residues. The germline V gene has CDR1 MNHEY and CDR2 SVGEGT. DNA for the CDR3: TGTGCCAGCAGCCACAGGGTCCAGCCCCAGCATTTT. Translated: CASSHRVQPQHF.

This clone has a handful of counts. This CDR3 reads CASSIGTGGDFANTGELFF. CDR3 coding DNA: TGTGCCAGTAGTATCGGGACAGGGGGCGACTTCGCGAACACCGGGGAGCTGTTTTTT. This chain uses TRBV19 with TRBJ2-2; 12 bases line up with TRBD1. This CDR3 is built from 19 residues. V trimming: 3 bases; J trimming: 0 bases; junction bases outside the gene matches: 8. CDR1 LNHDA and CDR2 SQIVND come from the germline V gene (reference sequence). Variable domain in full (rest from reference TRBV19 and TRBJ2-2): DGGITQSPKYLFRKEGQNVTLSCEQNLNHDAMYWYRQDPGQGLRLIYYSQIVNDFQKGDIAEGYSVSREKKESFPLTVTSAQKNPTAFYLCASSIGTGGDFANTGELFFGEGSRLTVL.

The CDR3 spells CASSLGSSGNTIYF. CDR3 bases: TGTGCCAGCAGCCTTGGTAGCTCTGGAAACACCATATATTTT. J is TRBJ1-3 and V is TRBV21-1. TRBV21-1 is assigned pseudogene status. The CDR3 spans 14 residues.

V gene TRBV5-1 combines with J gene TRBJ2-2; D is uncertain. V lost 4 bases and J 2 bases, leaving 3 bases between the germline ends. The CDR3 sequence is 12 residues long. Germline V gene data show CDR1 as SGHRS and CDR2 as YFSETQ. As DNA, the CDR3 is TGCGCCAGCAGCCTAAACACCGGGGAGCTGTTTTTT. The encoded protein is CASSLNTGELFF.

About this clone itself: One junction end does not reproduce the germline sequence, and a read error may be involved. The genes are TRBV5-1 and TRBJ1-4; 7 bases align to TRBD1. CDR3 length: 14 amino acids. Germline V gives CDR1 SGHRS, CDR2 YFSETQ. The chain's CDR3 is CASRWGQTTEKLFF. The CDR3 region has the DNA TGCGCCAGCCGCTGGGGACAGACTACTGAAAAACTGTTTTTT.

The chain joins TRBV23-1 to TRBJ1-4; a weak D match, TRBD1 (6 bases). TRBV23-1 counts as an open reading frame of uncertain function. The CDR3 is 13 residues long. Trimming cost V 9 bases and J 4 bases, with 12 bases left between them. The CDR3 coding sequence is TGCGCCAGAAGGGCAGGGGATAATGAAAAACTGTTTTTT. Its protein is CARRAGDNEKLFF.

The table lists this clone with a count of one. The V and J genes are TRBV10-2 and TRBJ2-5, with D maybe TRBD2 (5 bases). The CDR3 has 13 amino acids. Trimming cost V 6 bases and J 1 base, with 9 bases left between them. CDR1 and CDR2 (germline): WSHSY, SAAADI. The CDR3, as DNA: TGCGCCAGCAGGCTAGCTTTCCAAGAGACCCAGTACTTC. Its protein is CASRLAFQETQYF.

The genes are TRBV5-6 and TRBJ2-7; 14 nucleotides line up with TRBD2. The CDR3 runs 16 residues. The V gene end was trimmed by 3 bases and the J gene end by 4 bases; junction bases not matched to a gene: 6. Per the germline V gene, CDR1 is SGHDT and CDR2 is YYEEEE. CDR3 amino acids: CASSSTGLAGAYEQYF. For the CDR3, the DNA is TGTGCCAGCAGCTCAACGGGACTAGCGGGGGCTTACGAGCAGTACTTC.

The chain is built from TRBV20-1 and TRBJ2-3; unclear D gene. CDR3 length: 13 residues. Trimming stripped 3 bases from V and 4 bases from J, with 11 bases between. Germline lookup yields CDR1 DFQATT and CDR2 SNEGSKA (reference sequence). For the CDR3, the DNA is TGCAGTGCTAGTATGATAGCAGCAGATACGCAGTATTTT. Protein product: CSASMIAADTQYF.

A word on this clone: Other DNA sequences within the sample encode an identical CDR3. This chain links TRBV5-1 with TRBJ1-4; maybe TRBD1 (6 bases). This CDR3 comprises 14 residues. Per the germline V gene, CDR1 is SGHRS and CDR2 is YFSETQ. V was cut by 2 bases and J by 5 bases, with 10 bases left in between. The CDR3 DNA is TGCGCCAGCAGCTTACAGGGTAGCAATGAAAAACTGTTTTTT. Amino acid sequence: CASSLQGSNEKLFF.

V and J are TRBV5-6 and TRBJ2-7; 11 bases are a match to TRBD1. The V gene end was trimmed by 6 bases and the J gene end by 2 bases; junction bases not matched to a gene: 4. Germline assignment: CDR1 SGHDT and CDR2 YYEEEE. The CDR3 is 14 amino acids. The CDR3 reads CASTGQGATYEQYF. The CDR3 region has the DNA TGTGCCAGCACCGGACAGGGGGCGACCTACGAGCAGTACTTC.

J is TRBJ1-2 and V is TRBV28; D may be TRBD1 (5 bases). The CDR3 covers 16 residues. The germline CDR1 and CDR2 sequences are MDHEN and SYDVKM. The V end lost 5 bases, the J end lost 5 bases, and 21 bases lay between the germline ends. The CDR3 nucleotides are TGTGCCAGCAGTCTCGCCGGCGGGGGACGGACTTATGGCTACACCTTC. Its translation: CASSLAGGGRTYGYTF.